These 14 T cell receptor beta chains were sequenced from one sample in a study of radiation and T cells in renal cell carcinoma. Produced via immunoSEQ multiplex PCR; TCRdb's table is partial and in-frame only. The table shows some 110,000 clones, with 80% to 85% occurring only once. As for time point: baseline pretreatment blood. Treatment: 15 Gy SBRT to primary tumor, nephrectomy 4 weeks later. This material consisted of blood, taken from a patient whose treatment included radiotherapy and nephrectomy. These receptors originate from a woman aged 60-70 years with renal cell carcinoma.

The V gene is TRBV5-1, the J gene TRBJ1-2; TRBD1 is a possible D gene (5 bases). The CDR3 is 14 residues long. Germline CDR1 and CDR2: SGHRS and YFSETQ. Trimming took 4 bases from V and 4 from J, leaving 14 bases between them. The CDR3 is CASSTSQGTYGYTF. The CDR3 DNA reads as TGCGCCAGCAGCACGTCCCAGGGAACCTATGGCTACACCTTC.

The rearrangement links TRBV30 to TRBJ1-6, with no clear D. The CDR3 length is 14 residues. Germline values: CDR1 GTSNPN, CDR2 SVGIG (reference sequence). V was shortened by 5 bases and J by 0 bases, with 8 bases between the two germline ends. The CDR3 DNA follows: TGTGCCTGGGATACGAGCTCCTATAATTCACCCCTCCACTTT. It yields the protein CAWDTSSYNSPLHF.

V and J are TRBV7-2 and TRBJ2-1; TRBD2 aligns across 8 bases. V lost 6 bases to trimming and J lost 2 bases; unmatched junction nucleotides: 3. The CDR3 consists of 14 residues. Germline loops: CDR1 SGHTA, CDR2 FQGNSA. This CDR3 reads CASSSGIAYNEQFF. DNA of the CDR3: TGTGCCAGCAGTAGCGGGATCGCCTACAATGAGCAGTTCTTC.

In this sample, this clone turned up once. J is TRBJ2-5 and V is TRBV4-3, with D possibly being TRBD2 (6 bases). V was pared by 1 base and J by 9 bases, with 15 bases between. CDR3 length: 14 amino acids. Germline lookup yields CDR1 LGHNA and CDR2 YSLEER. Here the CDR3 reads CASSQVTVGGAQYF. The DNA of the CDR3 is TGCGCCAGCAGCCAAGTCACAGTCGGGGGAGCCCAGTACTTC.

The CDR3 DNA is TGTGCCAGCAGCGGTGAAGGGGCGGAAAAACTGTTTTTT. Protein sequence: CASSGEGAEKLFF. The chain couples TRBV9 to TRBJ1-4, with a weak D call TRBD1 (5 bases). V was cut by 3 bases and J by 8 bases, with 11 bases left in between. The CDR3 is 13 residues long. Germline assignment: CDR1 SGDLS and CDR2 YYNGEE.

The CDR3 region is CASSFLPDRETQYF. CDR3 bases: TGTGCCAGCAGCTTTCTTCCCGACCGGGAGACCCAGTACTTC. This chain connects TRBV7-9 to TRBJ2-5; no clear D gene. The CDR3 has 14 residues. V was shortened by 3 bases and J by 5 bases, with 13 bases between the two germline ends. Germline CDR1 and CDR2: SEHNR and FQNEAQ (reference sequence).

The rearrangement uses TRBV9 and TRBJ1-5; 8 bases line up with TRBD1. This CDR3 region has 20 residues. The germline gives CDR1 SGDLS, CDR2 YYNGEE. V was clipped by 0 bases and J by 7 bases; unmatched bases: 21. The CDR3 spells CASSVATGRQGYNLLQPQHF. The CDR3 nucleotides read TGTGCCAGCAGCGTAGCTACGGGACGACAGGGGTATAACCTCCTACAGCCCCAGCATTTT.

The J gene is TRBJ2-1, the V gene TRBV18; weak D call: TRBD1 (6 bases). CDR3 length equals 14 residues. V gave up 4 bases and J gave up 3 bases, with 10 bases separating them. Germline V lookup: CDR1 KGHSH, CDR2 LQKENI. CDR3 sequence reads: CASSQGELYNEQFF. The CDR3 DNA follows: TGTGCCAGCTCACAGGGGGAACTCTACAATGAGCAGTTCTTC.

The chain joins TRBV9 to TRBJ2-1; 10 positions agree with TRBD2. CDR3 length: 15 residues. V lost 3 bases to trimming and J lost 4 bases; unmatched junction nucleotides: 4. Germline CDR1 SGDLS, CDR2 YYNGEE. This CDR3 is CASSARLAGYNEQFF. The DNA for the CDR3 is TGTGCCAGCAGCGCACGACTAGCGGGTTACAATGAGCAGTTCTTC.

The chain combines TRBV7-9 with TRBJ1-4, with D possibly TRBD1 on 5 matching bases. V lost 3 bases and J 7 bases, leaving 9 bases between the germline ends. Germline V gene data show CDR1 as SEHNR and CDR2 as FQNEAQ (reference sequence). The CDR3 covers 13 residues. Written as DNA, the CDR3 is TGTGCCAGCAGCTTGGGGGGACCTGAAAAACTGTTTTTT. Translation: CASSLGGPEKLFF.

The gene calls are TRBV29-1 and TRBJ2-5, with D hard to call. Between the trimmed V and J ends, which lost 1 base and 2 bases, there was a span of 35 bases. Looked up from germline, CDR1 is SQVTM and CDR2 is ANQGSEA. This CDR3 has 22 amino acids. CDR3 residues: CSVEVFPNKPPIEEPLQETQYF. For the CDR3, the DNA is TGCAGCGTTGAAGTTTTTCCAAACAAACCCCCGATCGAGGAGCCGCTACAAGAGACCCAGTACTTC.

J is TRBJ1-5 and V is TRBV30; D not certain. Trimming removed 1 base at V and 2 bases at J, with 6 bases between. Germline V gives CDR1 GTSNPN, CDR2 SVGIG (reference sequence). The CDR3 runs to 13 residues. CDR3 DNA sequence: TGTGCCTGGAGTGCTGGAGGCAATCAGCCCCAGCATTTT. It yields the protein CAWSAGGNQPQHF.

The CDR3: CASSLAPRGSGVRFF. As DNA, the CDR3 is TGCGCCAGCAGCTTGGCGCCAAGGGGGTCTGGGGTTCGGTTCTTC. This rearrangement joins TRBV5-1 to TRBJ2-1, with D perhaps TRBD1 (6 bases). This CDR3 is 15 amino acids long. V was shortened by 0 bases and J by 15 bases, with 22 bases between the two germline ends. Germline lookup yields CDR1 SGHRS and CDR2 YFSETQ.

The chain recombines TRBV10-1 with TRBJ1-5; 10 bases are a match to TRBD1. Germline V lookup: CDR1 WNHNN, CDR2 SYGVQD (reference sequence). CDR3 length: 15 amino acids. V lost 10 bases to trimming and J lost 2 bases; unmatched junction nucleotides: 8. The CDR3 DNA is TGCGCCACCCCCGACAGGGGGCGCGGCAATCAGCCCCAGCATTTT. Translation: CATPDRGRGNQPQHF.